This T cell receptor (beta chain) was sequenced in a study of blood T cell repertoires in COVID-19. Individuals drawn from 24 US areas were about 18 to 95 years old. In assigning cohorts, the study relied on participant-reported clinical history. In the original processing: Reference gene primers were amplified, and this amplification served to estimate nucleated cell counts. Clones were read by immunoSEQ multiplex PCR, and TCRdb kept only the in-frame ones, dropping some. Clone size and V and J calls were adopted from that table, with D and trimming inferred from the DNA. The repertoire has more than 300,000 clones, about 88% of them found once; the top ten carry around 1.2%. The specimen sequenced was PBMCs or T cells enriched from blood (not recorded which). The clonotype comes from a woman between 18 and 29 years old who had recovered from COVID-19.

The CDR3, as DNA: TGTGCCAGCAGCCCCCCGGCGGCTGAAGCTTTCTTT. Protein: CASSPPAAEAFF. This chain uses TRBV7-8 with TRBJ1-1, with unresolved D. Trimming left V 5 bases short and J 6 bases short, with 10 bases between. The CDR3 length is 12 residues. Germline V gene lookup returns CDR1 SGHVS and CDR2 FQNEAQ.